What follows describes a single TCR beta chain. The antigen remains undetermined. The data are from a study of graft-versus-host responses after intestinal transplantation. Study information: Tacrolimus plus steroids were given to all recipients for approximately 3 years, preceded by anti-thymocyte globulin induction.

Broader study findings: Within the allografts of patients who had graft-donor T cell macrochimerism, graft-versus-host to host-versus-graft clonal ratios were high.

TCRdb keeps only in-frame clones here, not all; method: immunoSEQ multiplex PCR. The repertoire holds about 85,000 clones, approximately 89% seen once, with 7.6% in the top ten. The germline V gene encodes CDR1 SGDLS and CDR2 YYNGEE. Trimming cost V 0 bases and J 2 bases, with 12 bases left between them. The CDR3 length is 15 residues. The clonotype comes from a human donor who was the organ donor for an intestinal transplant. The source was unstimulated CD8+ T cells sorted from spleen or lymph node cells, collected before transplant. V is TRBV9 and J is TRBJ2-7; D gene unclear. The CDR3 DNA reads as TGTGCCAGCAGCGTAGGGGGTGAAGTAACCTACGAGCAGTACTTC. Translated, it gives CASSVGGEVTYEQYF.